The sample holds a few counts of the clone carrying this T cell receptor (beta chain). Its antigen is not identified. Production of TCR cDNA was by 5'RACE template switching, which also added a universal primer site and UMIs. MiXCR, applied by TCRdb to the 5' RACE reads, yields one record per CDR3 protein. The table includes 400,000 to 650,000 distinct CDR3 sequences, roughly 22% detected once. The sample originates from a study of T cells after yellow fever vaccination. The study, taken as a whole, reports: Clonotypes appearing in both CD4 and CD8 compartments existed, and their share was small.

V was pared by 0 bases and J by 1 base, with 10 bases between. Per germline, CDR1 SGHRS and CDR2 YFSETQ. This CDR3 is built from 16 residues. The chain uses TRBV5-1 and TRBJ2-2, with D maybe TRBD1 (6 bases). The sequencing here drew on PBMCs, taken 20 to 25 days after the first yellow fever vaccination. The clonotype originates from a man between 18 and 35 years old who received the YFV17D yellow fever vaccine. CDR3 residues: CASSLDETGNTGELFF. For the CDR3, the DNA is TGCGCCAGCAGCTTGGATGAGACAGGGAACACCGGGGAGCTGTTTTTT. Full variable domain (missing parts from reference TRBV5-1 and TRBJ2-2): KAGVTQTPRYLIKTRGQQVTLSCSPISGHRSVSWYQQTPGQGLQFLFEYFSETQRNKGNFPGRFSGRQFSNSRSEMNVSTLELGDSALYLCASSLDETGNTGELFFGEGSRLTVL.